This T cell receptor beta chain emerged from a study of CD8 T cells in ankylosing spondylitis. Using its own MiXCR run on the 5' RACE reads, TCRdb lists one record per CDR3 protein. The sample lists 150,000 to 200,000 distinct CDR3 sequences; approximately 16% were seen once. J lost 3 bases, V lost 3 bases, and 12 bases had no gene match. This CDR3 has 17 amino acids. Germline values: CDR1 MDHEN, CDR2 SYDVKM. This clonotype was recorded at least ten times. The chain is built from TRBV28 and TRBJ2-3, with TRBD2 identical over 7 bases. The source is a male donor with ankylosing spondylitis or in good health (not recorded which). Sequencing used blood, either unsorted or a sorted T cell fraction (not recorded which). The CDR3 DNA reads TGTGCCAGCAGTTTCAATTGGGAGGGAGAGACTACAGATACGCAGTATTTT. It encodes CASSFNWEGETTDTQYF.